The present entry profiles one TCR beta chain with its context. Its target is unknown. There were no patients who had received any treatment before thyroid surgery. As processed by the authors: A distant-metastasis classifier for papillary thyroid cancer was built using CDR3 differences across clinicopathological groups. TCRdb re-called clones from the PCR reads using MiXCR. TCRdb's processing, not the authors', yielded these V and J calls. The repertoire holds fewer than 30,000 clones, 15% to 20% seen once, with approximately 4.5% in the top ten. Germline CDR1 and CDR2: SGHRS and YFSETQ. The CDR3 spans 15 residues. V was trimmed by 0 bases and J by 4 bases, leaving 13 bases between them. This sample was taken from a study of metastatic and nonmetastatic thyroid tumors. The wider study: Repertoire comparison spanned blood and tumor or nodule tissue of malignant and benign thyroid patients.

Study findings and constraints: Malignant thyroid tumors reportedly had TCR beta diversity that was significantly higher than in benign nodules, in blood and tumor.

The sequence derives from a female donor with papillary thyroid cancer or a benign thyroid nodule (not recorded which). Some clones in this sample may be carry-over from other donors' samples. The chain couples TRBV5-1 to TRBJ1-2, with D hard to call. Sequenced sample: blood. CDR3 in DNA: TGCGCCAGCAGCTTGGCCGACGGTGCGTCCTATGGCTACACCTTC. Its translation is CASSLADGASYGYTF.